Included here is one T cell receptor beta chain sequence, with context. The sample comes from a study of regulatory T cells in long-lasting Graves disease. CDR3 length equals 14 residues. Deletions cut 4 bases from V and 5 bases from J, with 9 bases between. The germline V gene has CDR1 WNHNN and CDR2 SYGVQD (reference sequence). In building TCR beta libraries, iRepertoire HTBI primers were used together with Arm-PCR of CDR3 regions. A single record per CDR3 protein comes from TCRdb applying MiXCR to the multiplex PCR reads. The sample lists more than 650,000 distinct CDR3 sequences, around 30% seen once, with around 42% in the top ten. The time point: persistent/refractory GD, antithyroid drugs over 5 years with positive TRAb. The TCR library was made from RNA extracted from PBMCs.

The chain links TRBV10-1 to TRBJ1-6; D remains ambiguous. The specimen was peripheral blood mononuclear cells (PBMCs), collected when the disease was refractory, from a patient treated with antithyroid drugs. This receptor was identified in a female donor with Graves disease. This CDR3 is CASSVSTDNSPLHF. In nucleotides, the CDR3 is TGCGCCAGCAGTGTCAGTACGGATAATTCACCCCTCCACTTT.